A single T cell receptor beta chain is shown here with its context. Its antigen is not known. This entry belongs to a study of blood T cells in healthy people across ages. Study observations and caveats: The study found more naive CD4+ cells and higher diversity in long-lived than aged donors.

V was clipped by 7 bases and J by 6 bases, with 10 bases between them. The CDR3 extends over 12 amino acids. Germline loops: CDR1 WSHSY, CDR2 SAAADI. The use of a sample-barcoded 5' primer and a J-beta primer mix characterized a second PCR of roughly 7 to 11 cycles. No fewer than 2.5 million CDR3-containing paired-end reads came from each sample. TCRdb re-called the 5' RACE reads through MiXCR, storing one row per CDR3 protein. The data contain some 1.6 million distinct CDR3 sequences, approximately 32% of them singletons. Each sample had at least 6 million PBMCs isolated. Input material: blood. The clonotype originates from a woman in her thirties in good health. This chain joins TRBV10-2 and TRBJ2-1; D not certain. CDR3 in amino acids: CASTQYRNEQFF. As DNA, the CDR3 is TGCGCCAGCACCCAGTACCGCAATGAGCAGTTCTTC.